This T cell receptor (beta chain) came from a study of OX40 agonist ivuxolimab in advanced cancers. The CDR3 has 15 residues. In the case of this clone: Its cognate antigen is unknown.

Study-wide findings and caveats: Average numbers of expanded clones were greater in CD8+ T cells than in CD4+. Part of the nonresponder group also had normalized T-cell clonal expansion that was low.

Sequenced by immunoSEQ multiplex PCR; TCRdb stores in-frame clones only, minus some. The sample records about 54,000 clones, more than 80% being singletons. The clonotype originates from an adult with an advanced solid tumor such as melanoma, head and neck, liver or kidney cancer. The sequences come from CD4+ or CD8+ T cells sorted from blood, collected in a trial of the OX40 agonist ivuxolimab. The chain links TRBV21-1 to TRBJ2-1; TRBD2 is taken as the D call from the table, unchecked against the DNA. TRBV21-1 is designated a pseudogene. The CDR3, as DNA: TGTGCCAGCAGCGAGGTTCTAGCGGGGGGCAATGAGCAGTTCTTC. Protein: CASSEVLAGGNEQFF.